Here is one T cell receptor (beta chain) with its context. The CDR3 is made up of 13 amino acids. The V gene lost 1 base and the J gene lost 3 bases, with 4 bases spanning the gap. Germline V gives CDR1 SGDLS, CDR2 YYNGEE. The data belong to a study of T cell changes during pregnancy in multiple sclerosis. TCRdb's table, derived via immunoSEQ multiplex PCR, lists solely in-frame clones and lacks some. The table lists approximately 44,000 clones, 75% to 95% of them singletons. The source is a female donor with multiple sclerosis, enrolled in a pregnancy study. The material was CD4+ T cells from peripheral blood mononuclear cells, obtained before pregnancy. The rearrangement links TRBV9 to TRBJ2-2; D unclear. The CDR3 DNA sequence: TGTGCCAGCAGCGTAACTCACACCGGGGAGCTGTTTTTT. Protein sequence: CASSVTHTGELFF. Full variable domain (missing parts from reference TRBV9 and TRBJ2-2): DSGVTQTPKHLITATGQRVTLRCSPRSGDLSVYWYQQSLDQGLQFLIQYYNGEERAKGNILERFSAQQFPDLHSELNLSSLELGDSALYFCASSVTHTGELFFGEGSRLTVL.